Listed here are 11 T cell receptor beta chains from one sample, sequenced in a study of blood T cell repertoires in COVID-19. The data were produced by immunoSEQ multiplex PCR, yet TCRdb's version contains in-frame clones alone and is incomplete. The table lists roughly 520,000 clones, around 89% of them singletons. Input material: PBMCs or T cells enriched from blood (not recorded which). The receptors stem from a woman aged 40 to 50 who had recovered from COVID-19.

In this sample, this clone turned up once. As DNA, the CDR3 is TGTGCCAGCAGCTTAGTGGGGGCGGATTCACCCCTCCACTTT. It codes for CASSLVGADSPLHF. The chain has TRBV7-2 and TRBJ1-6, with D perhaps TRBD1 (6 bases). V shed 1 base and J shed 8 bases, with 9 bases lying between them. CDR3 length equals 14 residues. Germline CDR1 is SGHTA and CDR2 is FQGNSA.

Here the CDR3 DNA reads TGTGCCAGCAGCTTAGCGCGACTAGCGGGGCCCACCAGTGACAATGAGCAGTTCTTC. Its translation is CASSLARLAGPTSDNEQFF. The rearrangement links TRBV7-9 to TRBJ2-1; 11 bases match TRBD2. Germline CDR1 reads SEHNR; CDR2 reads FQNEAQ (reference sequence). After removal of 0 bases from V and 5 bases from J, the junction contained 12 bases not matched to a gene. The CDR3 consists of 19 residues.

The rearrangement joins TRBV7-8 to TRBJ2-7, with 8 bases lining up with TRBD2. Germline values: CDR1 SGHVS, CDR2 FQNEAQ. The CDR3 is 15 amino acids. The junction had 10 bases not matched to a gene; V was cut back by 5 bases and J by 4 bases. The CDR3 here is CASSRGALAAYEQYF. The CDR3 bases are TGTGCCAGCAGCCGAGGGGCACTAGCGGCTTACGAGCAGTACTTC.

J is TRBJ2-7 and V is TRBV30; D is undetermined. CDR1 is GTSNPN, CDR2 SVGIG, per germline (reference sequence). Trimming removed 5 bases from V and 0 bases from J, with 8 bases in between. This CDR3 comprises 12 residues. The CDR3: CAWAKSSYEQYF. For the CDR3, the DNA is TGTGCCTGGGCGAAGAGCTCCTACGAGCAGTACTTC.

The genes are TRBV6-2 or TRBV6-3 and TRBJ1-1, with D perhaps matching TRBD1 (5 bases). Germline loops: CDR1 MNHEY, CDR2 SVGEGT. The CDR3 contains 12 residues. Trimming removed 6 bases from V and 7 bases from J, with 12 bases in between. The CDR3 loop is CASSTPGGEAFF. The CDR3 DNA follows: TGTGCCAGCAGCACCCCCGGGGGTGAAGCTTTCTTT.

The CDR3 region has the DNA TGTGCCAGCAGCCCAGAGGCTTTTTCCGGACGGACAGCAGGCTACACCTTC. This sequence encodes CASSPEAFSGRTAGYTF. This sequence joins TRBV11-3 and TRBJ1-2; D might be TRBD1 (6 bases). CDR1 and CDR2 from the germline V gene are SGHNT and YENEEA. Trimming pared 5 bases from V and 8 bases from J, leaving 27 bases between. This CDR3 contains 17 residues. The full variable domain, completed using reference TRBV11-3 and TRBJ1-2, is EAGVVQSPRYKIIEKKQPVAFWCNPISGHNTLYWYLQNLGQGPELLIRYENEEAVDDSQLPKDRFSAERLKGVDSTLKIQPAELGDSAVYLCASSPEAFSGRTAGYTFGSGTRLTVV.

The count of this clone is one. V gene TRBV10-3 combines with J gene TRBJ1-6, with D maybe TRBD1 (6 bases). CDR1 and CDR2 (germline): ENHRY, SYGVKD. V was cut by 7 bases and J by 8 bases, with 21 bases left in between. The CDR3 runs to 16 residues. The CDR3 loop reads CAITQDSPESDSPLHF. In DNA, the CDR3 is TGTGCCATCACCCAGGACAGCCCGGAAAGCGATTCACCCCTCCACTTT.

This chain links TRBV5-1 with TRBJ2-3, with D hard to call. Deletions cut 1 base from V and 2 bases from J, with 8 bases between. The germline CDR1 and CDR2 sequences are SGHRS and YFSETQ. CDR3 length equals 14 residues. The CDR3 protein is CASSLSQNTDTQYF. In DNA form, the CDR3 reads TGCGCCAGCAGCTTGTCACAGAACACAGATACGCAGTATTTT.

This clone appeared a few times. This chain connects TRBV2 to TRBJ1-1; 9 bases fit TRBD1. Germline V CDR1 and CDR2: SNHLY, FYNNEI. The length of the CDR3 is 14 residues. V shed 7 bases and J 1 base; nucleotides not matched to a gene: 4. The CDR3 is CASKDRGRNTEAFF. CDR3 nucleotide sequence: TGTGCCAGCAAAGACAGGGGGAGGAACACTGAAGCTTTCTTT.

V usage is TRBV10-3 and J usage is TRBJ1-2, with a weak D call TRBD1 (5 bases). In germline, CDR1 is ENHRY, CDR2 SYGVKD. The CDR3 spans 15 residues. V lost 3 bases and J 1 base, leaving 12 bases between the germline ends. The CDR3 coding sequence is TGTGCCATCAGTGACCCCAGGGATTATAACTATGGCTACACCTTC. Encoded protein: CAISDPRDYNYGYTF.

V usage is TRBV10-3 and J usage is TRBJ2-1; 11 bases are shared with TRBD1. V lost 7 bases to trimming and J lost 4 bases; unmatched junction nucleotides: 6. Germline CDR1 is ENHRY and CDR2 is SYGVKD. The CDR3 runs 15 residues. The CDR3 nucleotides read TGTGCCATCACTCTGGGACAGGGGGAATACAATGAGCAGTTCTTC. Amino acids: CAITLGQGEYNEQFF.